The entry that follows covers one T cell receptor (beta chain) sequence. The data belong to a study of blood T cell repertoires in COVID-19. Study-wide context: Acute and convalescent COVID-19 samples came from the United States, Italy and Spain. PBMCs, B-cell-depleted T cells, or T cells provided the cDNA or gDNA that made up the material.

The CDR3 spans 16 residues. Germline assignment: CDR1 SEHNR and CDR2 FQNEAQ (reference sequence). The germline V and J ends were trimmed by 4 bases and 4 bases, with 19 bases remaining between them. Assay used: immunoSEQ multiplex PCR; TCRdb lists only in-frame clones, some missing. The table records about 150,000 clones, roughly 83% of them present only once. Seattle cases were enrolled at active infection and followed longitudinally. What was sequenced was peripheral blood. The chain links TRBV7-9 to TRBJ1-2; possible D gene TRBD1, 5 bases. The clonotype originates from a woman aged 60-70 years with COVID-19, enrolled during active disease. In DNA form, the CDR3 reads TGTGCCAGCAGCTCCTCGGGGGGAGGGCTTAGCTATGGCTACACCTTC. It codes for CASSSSGGGLSYGYTF.